This TCR beta chain was identified during a study of T cells in localized non-small cell lung cancer. Notes on the study in general: Multi-region tumor sequencing was not done, so intratumor heterogeneity could not be excluded. Appearances in adjacent lung were noted for a median around 55 of the top 100 tumor clones.

Comment on this clone: The antigen is undetermined.

Profiling relied on immunoSEQ multiplex PCR, and the TCRdb table lists in-frame clones only, not all of them. This sample yields about 24,000 clones, of which around 90% are seen a single time; about 2.9% belongs to the top ten. CDR1 is MDHEN and CDR2 is SYDVKM in the germline V gene. The CDR3 length is 15 residues. V lost 6 bases and J 0 bases, leaving 14 bases between the germline ends. The sequencing here drew on peripheral blood, taken before any cancer treatment. This TCR came from a woman aged 40 to 75 with stage I lung adenocarcinoma. The rearrangement joins TRBV28 to TRBJ1-2, with D perhaps matching TRBD1 (6 bases). The CDR3, as DNA: TGTGCCAGCAGCTCCCCGGGACATACTAACTATGGCTACACCTTC. Its protein product is CASSSPGHTNYGYTF.